The clone carrying this T cell receptor beta chain was found many times. Other autoimmune diseases, uncontrolled infections, pregnancy or lactation ruled patients out of participation. The PBMCs were taken from approximately 9.7 ml of fresh peripheral blood. These data belong to a study of Graves' ophthalmopathy and Graves' hyperthyroidism. The germline V and J ends were trimmed by 5 bases and 0 bases, with 8 bases remaining between them. The CDR3 loop spans 13 amino acids. The germline V gene encodes CDR1 SEHNR and CDR2 FQNEAQ (reference sequence). The TCR beta CDR3 regions underwent amplification from RNA transcripts. Second-round multiplex PCR came after a first-round RT-PCR that employed HTBI primers. TCRdb ran MiXCR on the multiplex PCR reads and lists one entry per CDR3 protein. The sample yields 350,000 to 400,000 distinct CDR3 sequences, approximately 20% seen once.

The sequenced sample was peripheral blood. This TCR derives from a woman aged 18-30 years with Graves' ophthalmopathy. The chain links TRBV7-9 to TRBJ2-7; D gene ambiguous. The CDR3 nucleotides are TGTGCCAGCAGCATGGGCCCCTCCTACGAGCAGTACTTC. Residues: CASSMGPSYEQYF.